This TCR beta chain was recorded in a study of vaccination and CD4 T cells after COVID-19. This clonotype has more than one count but fewer than ten. The length of the CDR3 is 16 residues. Trimming took 5 bases from V and 1 from J; bases not matched to a gene: 7. The germline V gene encodes CDR1 SGHVS and CDR2 FNYEAQ. TCRdb reprocessed the PCR reads with MiXCR, giving one entry per CDR3 protein. The sample has just over 20,000 distinct CDR3 sequences; roughly 62% are singletons. The rearrangement joins TRBV7-6 to TRBJ1-3; TRBD1 agrees at 8 bases. Sequencing used CD4+ T cells from blood, obtained before SARS-CoV-2 vaccination. This sequence originates from a human donor who had recovered from COVID-19. The CDR3 sequence is CASSPGQGLSGNTIYF. The CDR3 nucleotides are TGTGCCAGCAGCCCTGGACAGGGTTTGTCTGGAAACACCATATATTTT. Variable domain in full (rest from reference TRBV7-6 and TRBJ1-3): GAGVSQSPRYKVTKRGQDVALRCDPISGHVSLYWYRQALGQGPEFLTYFNYEAQQDKSGLPNDRFSAERPEGSISTLTIQRTEQRDSAMYRCASSPGQGLSGNTIYFGEGSWLTVV.